The TCR beta chain described here comes from a study of T cell responses to AZD1222 COVID-19 vaccine. Study outcomes and limitations: The repertoires were collected only after the peak T cell response. Most donors were white British, females outnumbered males, and clonal diversity was possibly underestimated.

Here immunoSEQ multiplex PCR was the method, and the copy in TCRdb shows in-frame clones only, minus some. The sample holds roughly 190,000 clones, approximately 95% seen once. As regards this clone: What it binds is unknown.

The sequencing here drew on peripheral blood, taken on day 0 of AZD1222 vaccination. This clonotype was sampled from an adult in good health.

The CDR3 region is CASSLAPTNYGYTF. As DNA, the CDR3 is TGTGCCAGCAGCTTAGCTCCCACTAACTATGGCTACACCTTC. The chain has TRBV11-1 and TRBJ1-2; D remains ambiguous. V was shortened by 0 bases and J by 0 bases, with 5 bases between the two germline ends. This CDR3 comprises 14 residues. Looked up from germline, CDR1 is SGHAT and CDR2 is FQDESV (reference sequence).